This record covers a single TCR beta chain. The data were obtained in a study of blood T cell repertoires in COVID-19. Study-level background: The origin of the acute and convalescent COVID-19 samples was the United States, Italy and Spain. The cDNA or gDNA used as material had been derived from T cells, B-cell-depleted T cells, or PBMCs.

As originally analysed: Using reference gene primer amplification, nucleated cell counts were estimated. The repertoire was sequenced with immunoSEQ multiplex PCR; TCRdb's copy has only in-frame clones and lacks some. That table gives V, J and clone size, and the DNA gave D and trimming. This sample yields approximately 40,000 clones, of which 80% to 90% are seen a single time; roughly an eighth belongs to the top ten. The germline V gene has CDR1 MNHNS and CDR2 SASEGT. V trimming: 5 bases; J trimming: 6 bases; junction bases outside the gene matches: 8. There are 15 residues in the CDR3. This chain links TRBV6-1 with TRBJ2-1; 9 nucleotides match TRBD1. The receptor was derived from a human donor in a cohort sampled during active COVID-19. The sample was peripheral blood. In DNA form, the CDR3 reads TGTGCCAGCAGTCGGGACAGGGCTGGGTTCAATGAGCAGTTCTTC. Protein sequence: CASSRDRAGFNEQFF.